The 17 T cell receptor beta chains below come from one sample, sequenced in a study of blood T cells in healthy people across ages. A sample-barcoded 5' primer and a J-beta primer mix were used in a second PCR of roughly 7 to 11 cycles. One entry per CDR3 protein, called by TCRdb with MiXCR from the 5' RACE reads. This table has around 1.5 million distinct CDR3 sequences, roughly 59% appearing once. The sequencing input was blood. The receptors shown here come from a young man in good health.

This clonotype was seen more than once but under ten times. The chain links TRBV4-3 to TRBJ2-3; TRBD2 matches at 11 bases. The junction had 2 bases not matched to a gene; V was cut back by 1 base and J by 2 bases. Germline CDR1 and CDR2: LGHNA and YSLEER. The CDR3 length is 16 residues. The CDR3 DNA follows: TGCGCCAGCAGCCAAGCTAGCGGGGGGTACACAGATACGCAGTATTTT. This codes for CASSQASGGYTDTQYF.

The rearrangement joins TRBV20-1 to TRBJ2-7; 8 nucleotides match TRBD1. Germline V gene sequence: CDR1 DFQATT, CDR2 SNEGSKA (reference sequence). This CDR3 is built from 16 residues. Trimming took 7 bases from V and 2 from J; bases not matched to a gene: 16. DNA of the CDR3: TGCAGTGGGTTTGGCCCCGAAAGCAGGGGGCCCTACGAGCAGTACTTC. Protein sequence: CSGFGPESRGPYEQYF.

The chain is built from TRBV7-9 and TRBJ2-7; 9 bases map to TRBD1. The J call may be faulty, since TRBJ2-5 better matches the DNA end. This CDR3 has 15 residues. CDR1 and CDR2 from the germline V gene are SEHNR and FQNEAQ (reference sequence). CDR3 sequence reads: CASSLAQGARETQYF. As DNA, the CDR3 is TGTGCCAGCAGCTTAGCACAGGGGGCACGGGAGACCCAGTACTTC.

V usage is TRBV4-2 and J usage is TRBJ2-5; TRBD2 might be the D (6 bases). CDR3 length: 15 residues. Germline loops: CDR1 LGHNA, CDR2 YNFKEQ. Trimming shortened V by 1 base and J by 4 bases, and 13 bases separated the two germline ends. The CDR3: CASSQGGVMGETQYF. CDR3 DNA sequence: TGTGCCAGCAGCCAAGGGGGGGTAATGGGAGAGACCCAGTACTTC.

The J gene is TRBJ1-6, the V gene TRBV28; D is ambiguous. CDR1 and CDR2 from the germline V gene are MDHEN and SYDVKM. Trimming took off 5 bases at V and 5 bases at J, with 13 bases between the two ends. The CDR3 spans 15 residues. CDR3 bases: TGTGCCAGCAGTCGGGGTCGAGTGGATAATTCACCCCTCCACTTT. Translation gives CASSRGRVDNSPLHF.

V and J are TRBV20-1 and TRBJ2-7; TRBD1 matches 7 bases. Trimming took 5 bases from V and 4 from J; bases not matched to a gene: 14. The CDR3 loop spans 15 amino acids. The germline V gene has CDR1 DFQATT and CDR2 SNEGSKA (reference sequence). The CDR3 sequence is CSAQNPGNRGYEQYF. The CDR3 region has the DNA TGCAGTGCTCAAAATCCTGGGAACAGGGGTTACGAGCAGTACTTC.

This clonotype was seen repeatedly, ten times or more. The rearrangement uses TRBV5-6 and TRBJ2-4; D not certain. The CDR3 sequence is 14 residues long. Germline assignment: CDR1 SGHDT and CDR2 YYEEEE. V was pared by 3 bases and J by 2 bases, with 9 bases between. For the CDR3, the DNA is TGTGCCAGCAGCTCAGTAGGGTCCAAAAACATTCAGTACTTC. Protein sequence: CASSSVGSKNIQYF.

The V call is TRBV7-2, the J call TRBJ2-1; 13 bases agree with TRBD2. The CDR3 runs 16 residues. CDR1 and CDR2 (germline): SGHTA, FQGNSA. V dropped 3 bases and J dropped 8; count of bases not matched to a gene: 7. The CDR3 reads CASSFRLAGGLDEQFF. The CDR3, as DNA: TGTGCCAGCAGCTTCCGACTAGCGGGAGGTTTGGATGAGCAGTTCTTC.

The J gene is TRBJ2-3, the V gene TRBV20-1, with D perhaps matching TRBD1 (5 bases). The CDR3 sequence is 14 residues long. Per the germline V gene, CDR1 is DFQATT and CDR2 is SNEGSKA (reference sequence). Trimming left V 1 base short and J 2 bases short, with 10 bases between. The DNA for the CDR3 is TGCAGTGCTAGAGGGGCAGGGAACACAGATACGCAGTATTTT. Translation gives CSARGAGNTDTQYF.

A few counts support this clonotype. The V gene is TRBV20-1, the J gene TRBJ2-7, with D possibly TRBD1 on 5 matching bases. CDR1 is DFQATT and CDR2 is SNEGSKA in the germline V gene (reference sequence). There are 13 residues in the CDR3. With 4 bases removed from V and 2 bases from J, the gap between germline ends came to 12 bases. As DNA, the CDR3 is TGCAGTGCTAAACCAGGGTATGCCTACGAGCAGTACTTC. This codes for CSAKPGYAYEQYF.

The chain joins TRBV7-9 to TRBJ2-5, with 9 bases fitting TRBD1. The J call may be wrong; the DNA end is better matched by TRBJ2-7. From germline, CDR1 is SEHNR and CDR2 FQNEAQ (reference sequence). The CDR3 extends over 15 amino acids. This CDR3 is CASSLGWDRADEQYF. The CDR3 DNA reads TGTGCCAGCAGCTTAGGCTGGGACAGGGCGGACGAGCAGTACTTC.

This clonotype turned up a few times. The CDR3 loop is CSALVGSGSTDTQYF. CDR3 in DNA: TGCAGTGCTTTAGTGGGGAGCGGAAGCACAGATACGCAGTATTTT. The chain carries TRBV20-1 and TRBJ2-3, with TRBD2 as a possible D gene (5 bases). This CDR3 has 15 amino acids. V was clipped by 5 bases and J by 0 bases, with 15 bases between them. Germline CDR1 DFQATT, CDR2 SNEGSKA (reference sequence).

A single count supports this clonotype. The chain combines TRBV2 with TRBJ1-1; maybe TRBD1 (6 bases). The CDR3 is 13 amino acids. The V end lost 5 bases, the J end lost 4 bases, and 11 bases lay between the germline ends. CDR1 is SNHLY and CDR2 is FYNNEI in the germline V gene. Here the CDR3 reads CASSRGVGTEAFF. CDR3 DNA sequence: TGTGCCAGCAGTAGGGGGGTGGGCACTGAAGCTTTCTTT.

The chain uses TRBV11-2 and TRBJ2-7; D gene uncertain. This CDR3 is 11 amino acids long. Trimming took off 2 bases at V and 5 bases at J, with 4 bases between the two ends. Germline loops: CDR1 SGHAT, CDR2 FQNNGV. The CDR3 spells CASSLKNEQYF. CDR3 coding DNA: TGTGCCAGCAGCTTAAAGAACGAGCAGTACTTC.

This chain joins TRBV7-7 and TRBJ2-7, with 12 bases identical to TRBD1. J gave up 4 bases and V 5 bases, and 6 bases lay outside the gene matches. This CDR3 is 15 amino acids long. Germline values: CDR1 SSHAT, CDR2 FNYEAQ (reference sequence). CDR3 sequence: CASSDGTGGMYEQYF. The CDR3 DNA sequence: TGTGCCAGCAGCGATGGGACAGGGGGCATGTACGAGCAGTACTTC.

The chain links TRBV6-2 or TRBV6-3 to TRBJ2-4; the D gene is possibly TRBD2 (5 bases). The J call may be wrong; the DNA end is better matched by TRBJ2-7. The CDR3 is made up of 14 amino acids. Germline assignment: CDR1 MNHEY and CDR2 SVGEGT. DNA of the CDR3: TGTGCCAGCAGTACCCGAGGGTCAAAATACGAGCAGTACTTC. This codes for CASSTRGSKYEQYF.

This chain connects TRBV6-5 to TRBJ1-2, with D uncertain. CDR1 and CDR2 (germline): MNHEY, SVGAGI. This CDR3 is 13 amino acids long. V lost 6 bases to trimming and J lost 6 bases, with 14 bases between them. CDR3 DNA: TGTGCCAGCAGACTCCGCATCGTGGATGGCTACACCTTC. Protein sequence: CASRLRIVDGYTF.